The 2 T cell receptor beta chains below come from one sample, sequenced in a study of T cell responses to AZD1222 COVID-19 vaccine. The method was immunoSEQ multiplex PCR; TCRdb's version includes in-frame clones alone and lacks a portion of them. The table has more than 150,000 clones, roughly 92% seen once. The sample in question was peripheral blood, obtained 28 days after the second AZD1222 dose. The receptors here all came from an adult who received the AZD1222 COVID-19 vaccine.

The chain employs TRBV7-2 and TRBJ2-7; 9 bases are a match to TRBD1. The germline CDR1 and CDR2 sequences are SGHTA and FQGNSA. This CDR3 is built from 15 residues. V lost 4 bases to trimming and J lost 5 bases; unmatched junction nucleotides: 9. In DNA, the CDR3 is TGTGCCAGCAGCTCCGACAGGGGGGGAGGGGACGAGCAGTACTTC. This encodes CASSSDRGGGDEQYF.

This sequence joins TRBV27 and TRBJ1-5; TRBD1 matches at 8 bases. V was clipped by 6 bases and J by 6 bases; unmatched bases: 10. Per germline, CDR1 MNHEY and CDR2 SMNVEV (reference sequence). The CDR3 runs 15 residues. CDR3 in DNA: TGTGCCAGCAGACCCGGACAGGGTGTGAGTCAGCCCCAGCATTTT. Protein sequence: CASRPGQGVSQPQHF.